This TCR beta chain was observed in a study of blood T cell repertoires in COVID-19. About the research overall: Specimens from acute and convalescent COVID-19 originated in the United States, Italy and Spain. From T cells, B-cell-depleted T cells, or PBMCs came the material, which was cDNA or gDNA.

Trimming took off 0 bases at V and 4 bases at J, with 15 bases between the two ends. CDR1 is LGHDT and CDR2 is YNNKEL in the germline V gene (reference sequence). This CDR3 contains 16 residues. Per the study methods: It was from reference gene primer amplification that nucleated cell counts were estimated. The repertoire was sequenced with immunoSEQ multiplex PCR; TCRdb's copy has only in-frame clones and lacks some. That table gives V, J and clone size, and the DNA gave D and trimming. In the table there are about 60,000 clones, around 93% of which are singletons. The J gene is TRBJ2-5, the V gene TRBV3-1 (or the pseudogene TRBV3-2); a possible D gene is TRBD2 (5 bases). The clonotype originates from a human donor in a cohort sampled during active COVID-19. Sequencing was done on a sample of peripheral blood. The CDR3 region has the DNA TGTGCCAGCAGCCAAGATCTGAGTAGCGTGGCAGAGACCCAGTACTTC. This codes for CASSQDLSSVAETQYF.